The rows below give T cell receptor beta chains drawn from one sample of a study of T cells in Graves' hyperthyroidism and ophthalmopathy. TCRdb re-derived calls from the multiplex PCR reads in MiXCR, one entry per CDR3 protein. The data show almost 600,000 distinct CDR3 sequences, about 14% seen once. The sample comprised blood. The source of these receptors is a woman in her 30s with Graves' hyperthyroidism that later progressed to Graves' ophthalmopathy. CDR3s include the opening cysteine and the closing phenylalanine or tryptophan. The order of the fields is J gene, clone size, V gene, D gene, CDR3 protein, CDR3 DNA. D genes are given only for firm matches. Size tells how often a clone was seen (once, few, many) or the class of an expanded clone, and some rows leave it out.

J gene: TRBJ2-1; clone size: many; V gene: TRBV6-1; D gene: TRBD2; CDR3 protein: CASTGATGRLAGGGHEQFF; CDR3 DNA: TGTGCCAGCACCGGGGCTACAGGGAGGCTAGCGGGAGGGGGCCATGAGCAGTTCTTC
J gene: TRBJ1-1; clone size: many; V gene: TRBV7-9; D gene: NA; CDR3 protein: CASSFGDLNTEAFF; CDR3 DNA: TGTGCCAGCAGCTTCGGAGATTTGAACACTGAAGCTTTCTTT
J gene: TRBJ2-1; clone size: many; V gene: TRBV29-1; D gene: NA; CDR3 protein: CSVEVTNNNEQFF; CDR3 DNA: TGCAGCGTTGAAGTAACCAATAACAATGAGCAGTTCTTC
J gene: TRBJ2-5; clone size: few; V gene: TRBV6-2/TRBV6-3; D gene: NA; CDR3 protein: CASTRAPPETQYF; CDR3 DNA: TGTGCCAGCACCCGAGCGCCGCCGGAGACCCAGTACTTC
J gene: TRBJ2-3; clone size: few; V gene: TRBV29-1; D gene: NA; CDR3 protein: CSVITSRVTDTQYF; CDR3 DNA: TGCAGCGTTATTACTAGCCGCGTCACAGATACGCAGTATTTT
J gene: TRBJ2-7; clone size: NA; V gene: TRBV4-1; D gene: NA; CDR3 protein: CASSQDGLGSYEQYF; CDR3 DNA: TGCGCCAGCAGCCAGGATGGACTGGGATCCTACGAGCAGTACTTC
J gene: TRBJ2-5; clone size: NA; V gene: TRBV7-9; D gene: NA; CDR3 protein: CASSLLVEDREGVPRYF; CDR3 DNA: TGTGCCAGCAGCTTATTGGTCGAGGACAGGGAGGGAGTACCTAGGTACTTC
J gene: TRBJ2-3; clone size: many; V gene: TRBV7-2; D gene: NA; CDR3 protein: CASSLVGVGTDTQYF; CDR3 DNA: TGTGCCAGCAGCTTAGTCGGGGTGGGGACAGATACGCAGTATTTT
J gene: TRBJ2-2; clone size: NA; V gene: TRBV6-2/TRBV6-3; D gene: NA; CDR3 protein: CASSYRAANTGELFF; CDR3 DNA: TGTGCCAGCAGTTATAGGGCAGCGAACACCGGGGAGCTGTTTTTT
J gene: TRBJ2-4; clone size: NA; V gene: TRBV30; D gene: NA; CDR3 protein: CAWKFTINIQYF; CDR3 DNA: TGTGCCTGGAAGTTTACTATAAACATTCAGTACTTC
J gene: TRBJ2-1; clone size: many; V gene: TRBV15; D gene: TRBD2; CDR3 protein: CATSGGLAGSYNEQFF; CDR3 DNA: TGTGCCACCAGCGGAGGACTAGCGGGGTCCTACAATGAGCAGTTCTTC
J gene: TRBJ1-5; clone size: few; V gene: TRBV6-5; D gene: NA; CDR3 protein: CASSYDRYSNQPQHF; CDR3 DNA: TGTGCCAGCAGTTACGACAGATATAGCAATCAGCCCCAGCATTTT
J gene: TRBJ1-1; clone size: once; V gene: TRBV7-9; D gene: NA; CDR3 protein: CASSPRQWEKNTEAFF; CDR3 DNA: TGTGCCAGCAGCCCCCGACAGTGGGAGAAGAACACTGAAGCTTTCTTT
J gene: TRBJ1-2; clone size: many; V gene: TRBV12-5; D gene: NA; CDR3 protein: CASGSFRGANNYGYTF; CDR3 DNA: TGTGCTAGTGGCTCCTTTCGGGGGGCGAATAACTATGGCTACACCTTC
J gene: TRBJ2-7; clone size: few; V gene: TRBV10-3; D gene: NA; CDR3 protein: CAISADSSYEQYF; CDR3 DNA: TGTGCCATCAGTGCGGACAGCTCCTACGAGCAGTACTTC
J gene: TRBJ2-7; clone size: few; V gene: TRBV2; D gene: TRBD1; CDR3 protein: CASLLPPGTGPF; CDR3 DNA: TGTGCCAGCCTGCTACCTCCCGGGACAGGGCCCTTC
J gene: TRBJ1-1; clone size: many; V gene: TRBV20-1; D gene: NA; CDR3 protein: CSAIRDTEAFF; CDR3 DNA: TGCAGTGCTATAAGGGACACTGAAGCTTTCTTT
J gene: TRBJ1-1; clone size: many; V gene: TRBV11-2; D gene: NA; CDR3 protein: CASSLDSIFGDTEAFF; CDR3 DNA: TGTGCCAGCAGCTTAGATAGCATTTTCGGGGACACTGAAGCTTTCTTT
J gene: TRBJ2-2; clone size: NA; V gene: TRBV20-1; D gene: TRBD2; CDR3 protein: CSARDNRLAVTGELFF; CDR3 DNA: TGCAGTGCTAGAGATAATCGACTAGCGGTCACCGGGGAGCTGTTTTTT
J gene: TRBJ2-3; clone size: NA; V gene: TRBV20-1; D gene: TRBD2; CDR3 protein: CSASGTSGTSTDTQYF; CDR3 DNA: TGCAGTGCTAGCGGGACTAGCGGGACTAGCACAGATACGCAGTATTTT
J gene: TRBJ2-7; clone size: many; V gene: TRBV15; D gene: NA; CDR3 protein: CATRPREFYEQYF; CDR3 DNA: TGTGCCACCAGGCCCAGGGAGTTCTACGAGCAGTACTTC
J gene: TRBJ2-7; clone size: many; V gene: TRBV11-2; D gene: NA; CDR3 protein: CASSLGGNAMEQYF; CDR3 DNA: TGTGCCAGCAGCTTGGGTGGGAATGCTATGGAGCAGTACTTC
J gene: TRBJ1-5; clone size: many; V gene: TRBV6-1; D gene: TRBD1; CDR3 protein: CASSEEWTGNQPQHF; CDR3 DNA: TGTGCCAGCAGTGAAGAGTGGACAGGGAATCAGCCCCAGCATTTT
J gene: TRBJ2-2; clone size: many; V gene: TRBV20-1; D gene: TRBD2; CDR3 protein: CSARGREGTSGSTGELFF; CDR3 DNA: TGCAGTGCAAGGGGAAGGGAGGGGACTAGCGGGAGTACCGGGGAGCTGTTTTTT
J gene: TRBJ2-7; clone size: many; V gene: TRBV27; D gene: TRBD2; CDR3 protein: CASSLVGTTYEQYF; CDR3 DNA: TGTGCCAGCAGTTTAGTCGGGACTACCTACGAGCAGTACTTC
J gene: TRBJ2-5; clone size: NA; V gene: TRBV7-9; D gene: TRBD2; CDR3 protein: CASSLMAGEEETQYF; CDR3 DNA: TGTGCCAGCAGCTTAATGGCGGGAGAAGAAGAGACCCAGTACTTC
J gene: TRBJ1-2; clone size: few; V gene: TRBV9; D gene: NA; CDR3 protein: CASSPSGEVYGYTF; CDR3 DNA: TGTGCCAGCAGCCCAAGTGGGGAGGTCTATGGCTACACCTTC
J gene: TRBJ2-2; clone size: many; V gene: TRBV12-3/TRBV12-4; D gene: TRBD2; CDR3 protein: CASRNPLAGGYTGELFF; CDR3 DNA: TGTGCCAGCAGGAACCCCCTAGCGGGAGGTTACACCGGGGAGCTGTTTTTT
J gene: TRBJ1-1; clone size: NA; V gene: TRBV28; D gene: NA; CDR3 protein: CAIRDSDTEAFF; CDR3 DNA: TGTGCCATCAGAGACAGCGACACTGAAGCTTTCTTT
J gene: TRBJ2-5; clone size: NA; V gene: TRBV12-3/TRBV12-4; D gene: NA; CDR3 protein: CASSLSSGVFLETQYF; CDR3 DNA: TGTGCCAGTAGTTTGTCTTCAGGGGTTTTCTTGGAGACCCAGTACTTC
J gene: TRBJ1-2; clone size: many; V gene: TRBV27; D gene: NA; CDR3 protein: CATRSQAGWAGYTF; CDR3 DNA: TGTGCCACCCGAAGTCAGGCGGGGTGGGCTGGCTACACCTTC
J gene: TRBJ2-1; clone size: many; V gene: TRBV27; D gene: TRBD2; CDR3 protein: CASSFGLAGVYNEQFF; CDR3 DNA: TGTGCCAGCAGTTTCGGACTAGCGGGAGTTTACAATGAGCAGTTCTTC
J gene: TRBJ2-7; clone size: many; V gene: TRBV13; D gene: TRBD1; CDR3 protein: CASSPPGTGDYEQYF; CDR3 DNA: TGTGCCAGCAGCCCTCCCGGGACAGGGGACTACGAGCAGTACTTC
J gene: TRBJ1-2; clone size: many; V gene: TRBV7-2; D gene: NA; CDR3 protein: CASSLNKNYGYTF; CDR3 DNA: TGTGCCAGCAGCTTAAACAAAAACTATGGCTACACCTTC
J gene: TRBJ1-1; clone size: NA; V gene: TRBV15; D gene: NA; CDR3 protein: CATSFFREGGTEAFF; CDR3 DNA: TGTGCCACCAGCTTTTTTCGGGAGGGAGGCACTGAAGCTTTCTTT
J gene: TRBJ1-2; clone size: many; V gene: TRBV2; D gene: NA; CDR3 protein: CASSDSVRKNYGYTF; CDR3 DNA: TGTGCCAGCAGTGACAGTGTCAGGAAGAACTATGGCTACACCTTC
J gene: TRBJ2-7; clone size: many; V gene: TRBV12-3/TRBV12-4; D gene: NA; CDR3 protein: CASSGTYSYEQYF; CDR3 DNA: TGTGCCAGCAGTGGGACATACTCCTACGAGCAGTACTTC
J gene: TRBJ1-5; clone size: few; V gene: TRBV12-3/TRBV12-4; D gene: NA; CDR3 protein: CASSLSTGDSNQPQHF; CDR3 DNA: TGTGCCAGCAGTTTATCCACGGGAGATAGCAATCAGCCCCAGCATTTT
J gene: TRBJ2-5; clone size: many; V gene: TRBV7-8; D gene: TRBD2; CDR3 protein: CASSFRSGRGETQYF; CDR3 DNA: TGTGCCAGCAGCTTCCGGAGCGGGAGGGGAGAGACCCAGTACTTC
J gene: TRBJ2-1; clone size: NA; V gene: TRBV7-8; D gene: NA; CDR3 protein: CASSLVGTFYNEQFF; CDR3 DNA: TGTGCCAGCAGCTTAGTGGGGACATTCTACAATGAGCAGTTCTTC
J gene: TRBJ2-7; clone size: many; V gene: TRBV20-1; D gene: NA; CDR3 protein: CSAGSLSSVGDHEQYF; CDR3 DNA: TGCAGTGCCGGAAGTCTTTCTAGCGTCGGGGACCACGAGCAGTACTTC
J gene: TRBJ2-3; clone size: many; V gene: TRBV24-1; D gene: TRBD1; CDR3 protein: CATSPTTGGTDTQYF; CDR3 DNA: TGTGCCACCAGTCCAACCACAGGGGGCACAGATACGCAGTATTTT
J gene: TRBJ2-4; clone size: many; V gene: TRBV5-4; D gene: NA; CDR3 protein: CASSLSTDIQYF; CDR3 DNA: TGTGCCAGCAGCTTGTCTACAGACATTCAGTACTTC
J gene: TRBJ1-5; clone size: many; V gene: TRBV12-3/TRBV12-4; D gene: TRBD1; CDR3 protein: CASSSTGAGQPQHF; CDR3 DNA: TGTGCCAGCAGTTCGACAGGGGCAGGTCAGCCCCAGCATTTT
J gene: TRBJ2-5; clone size: many; V gene: TRBV20-1; D gene: NA; CDR3 protein: CSAGQMSETQYF; CDR3 DNA: TGCAGTGCTGGACAGATGTCCGAGACCCAGTACTTC
J gene: TRBJ2-7; clone size: NA; V gene: TRBV12-3/TRBV12-4; D gene: TRBD2; CDR3 protein: CASSIGLAGEGHEQYF; CDR3 DNA: TGTGCCAGCAGTATAGGACTAGCGGGAGAGGGACACGAGCAGTACTTC
J gene: TRBJ2-1; clone size: NA; V gene: TRBV10-3; D gene: NA; CDR3 protein: CATRPPEITEQFF; CDR3 DNA: TGTGCCACCAGGCCACCAGAGATTACTGAGCAGTTCTTC
J gene: TRBJ1-1; clone size: many; V gene: TRBV4-1; D gene: TRBD1; CDR3 protein: CASSRVTGGRTEAFF; CDR3 DNA: TGCGCCAGCAGCCGTGTTACAGGGGGGAGGACTGAAGCTTTCTTT
J gene: TRBJ2-1; clone size: many; V gene: TRBV12-5; D gene: TRBD2; CDR3 protein: CASGLESASGRNDNEQFF; CDR3 DNA: TGTGCTAGTGGTTTGGAGAGCGCTAGCGGGAGGAACGACAATGAGCAGTTCTTC
J gene: TRBJ1-2; clone size: few; V gene: TRBV7-8; D gene: NA; CDR3 protein: CASSFVSAGGYGYTF; CDR3 DNA: TGTGCCAGCAGCTTTGTTTCGGCGGGGGGGTATGGCTACACCTTC
J gene: TRBJ1-5; clone size: many; V gene: TRBV7-2; D gene: NA; CDR3 protein: CASSLVADSNQPQHF; CDR3 DNA: TGTGCCAGCAGCTTAGTGGCGGATAGCAATCAGCCCCAGCATTTT
J gene: TRBJ1-5; clone size: NA; V gene: TRBV6-1; D gene: TRBD1; CDR3 protein: CASSEGVTGGWQPQHF; CDR3 DNA: TGTGCCAGCAGTGAAGGGGTCACAGGGGGCTGGCAGCCCCAGCATTTT
J gene: TRBJ2-7; clone size: many; V gene: TRBV25-1; D gene: TRBD1; CDR3 protein: CASRNRDSNYEQYF; CDR3 DNA: TGTGCCAGCAGGAACCGGGACAGCAACTACGAGCAGTACTTC
J gene: TRBJ1-3; clone size: many; V gene: TRBV30; D gene: NA; CDR3 protein: CAWRELSGNTIYF; CDR3 DNA: TGTGCCTGGAGGGAGCTCTCTGGAAACACCATATATTTT